The source of this T cell receptor beta chain is a study of blood T cell repertoires in COVID-19. Study background: Sites across the United States, Italy and Spain contributed samples from acute and convalescent COVID-19. T cells, B-cell-depleted T cells, or PBMCs supplied cDNA or gDNA.

V dropped 5 bases and J dropped 2 bases, with 16 bases sitting between them. The V gene's germline CDR1 is SEHNR and CDR2 FQNEAQ (reference sequence). The CDR3 is 15 amino acids. Assay used: immunoSEQ multiplex PCR; TCRdb lists only in-frame clones, some missing. The table lists 200,000 to 250,000 clones, more than 70% of them singletons. The rearrangement uses TRBV7-9 and TRBJ2-7; D may be TRBD1 (6 bases). Specimen: peripheral blood. The sequence came from a man aged 50-59 years with COVID-19, enrolled during active disease. The CDR3 loop reads CASSPMNRDPYEQYF. In nucleotides, the CDR3 is TGTGCCAGCAGCCCGATGAACAGGGACCCCTACGAGCAGTACTTC.